The T cell receptor (beta chain) described here comes from a study of blood T cell repertoires in COVID-19. Authors' processing steps: Reference gene primer amplification yielded estimated nucleated cell counts. The table came from immunoSEQ multiplex PCR; TCRdb's copy has only in-frame clones and leaves some out. The V and J calls and clone size are taken from that table; D and trimming were inferred from the DNA. The table shows roughly 30,000 clones, with 70% to 80% occurring only once. This CDR3 is 13 amino acids long. Germline V lookup: CDR1 SEHNR, CDR2 FQNEAQ (reference sequence). The V call is TRBV7-9, the J call TRBJ2-3; D may be TRBD1 (6 bases). This TCR was sampled from a woman aged 55-69 years with acute or convalescent COVID-19. The sample taken for sequencing was peripheral blood. This CDR3 reads CAGRGGSTDTQYF. CDR3 DNA: TGTGCTGGGAGAGGGGGAAGCACAGATACGCAGTATTTT.